This record covers a single TCR beta chain. Its antigen is unknown. No base quality information exists; no much larger clone differs at one position. The library was made by the immunoSEQ multiplex PCR assay. In its TCRdb copy, this immuneACCESS table keeps in-frame sequences only and misses some clones. Where compared with another copy, unresolved V genes explain less than half of these, and the others have no known cause. Within this sample are 49,000 or so clones, with about 91% of them counted one time only. The top ten clonotypes cover 0.37% of the sample. The data originate from a study of T cell changes during pregnancy in multiple sclerosis (dated by TCRdb to between 2018 and 2021). Turning to the overall study: The study examined how the T cell repertoire changed over the course of pregnancy in women with multiple sclerosis.

This specimen was CD4+ T cells from peripheral blood mononuclear cells, taken in the second trimester of pregnancy. The receptor's source is a female donor in good health, enrolled as a control in a pregnancy study.

Here the CDR3 is given as CASSFGLAVEETQYF. The DNA is as follows: TGTGCCAGCAGCTTTGGACTAGCGGTCGAAGAGACCCAGTACTTC. Rearrangement joined TRBV5-8 to TRBJ2-5; TRBD2 lines up with 10 middle nucleotides. The germline V gene yields SGHTS for CDR1 and YDEGEE for CDR2. The CDR3 numbers 15 residues from cysteine through phenylalanine. The sequence is cut down to CDR3 DNA, 45 bases in frame from base 1. Unmatched junction bases come to 4, with V trimmed by 2 bases and J by 3 bases.